What follows is one TCR beta chain and its context. Germline V lookup: CDR1 MDHEN, CDR2 SYDVKM. This CDR3 comprises 16 residues. The trim removed 5 bases at V and 4 bases at J, leaving 8 bases unmatched. This sample is drawn from a study of cytomegalovirus exposure and HLA in healthy donors. PCR primers comprised 60 Vbeta and 13 Jbeta primers. Using immunoSEQ multiplex PCR, the repertoire was profiled, and TCRdb retains in-frame clones only, with some absent. The table lists approximately 150,000 clones, around two thirds of them singletons, with roughly 1.5% in the top ten. This TCR came from a man aged 45-65 years in good health and CMV-seronegative. The rearrangement uses TRBV28 and TRBJ1-2; 12 bases are a match to TRBD1. Sequenced: PBMCs. Here the CDR3 reads CASSTRDRGRSYGYTF. Here the CDR3 DNA reads TGTGCCAGCAGTACCCGGGACAGGGGGCGAAGCTATGGCTACACCTTC.